This passage covers 32 T cell receptor beta chains from one sample sequenced in a study of identical twins. TCRdb reanalysed the 5' RACE reads using MiXCR and keeps one entry per CDR3 protein. The repertoire holds nearly 900,000 distinct CDR3 sequences, with 9% to 15% as singletons. This sample was shared with a second study, whose subject was yellow fever vaccine responses in identical twins.

Sequencing used PBMCs. The receptors come from a woman aged 18-29 years in good health.

Only a few counts were recorded for this clonotype. The chain couples TRBV5-1 to TRBJ2-1, with TRBD1 matching over 7 bases. V trimming: 2 bases; J trimming: 6 bases; junction bases outside the gene matches: 5. Germline V gene data show CDR1 as SGHRS and CDR2 as YFSETQ. The CDR3 is 14 residues long. CDR3 residues: CASSLGQESNEQFF. As DNA, the CDR3 is TGCGCCAGCAGCTTAGGACAGGAGAGCAATGAGCAGTTCTTC.

This clonotype occurred a few times. The chain employs TRBV2 and TRBJ2-3; 9 positions agree with TRBD2. The V gene's germline CDR1 is SNHLY and CDR2 FYNNEI. With 10 bases clipped from V and 6 bases from J, the junction kept 17 bases outside the gene matches. The length of the CDR3 is 16 residues. The CDR3: CANSEWRSGSGDTQYF. As DNA, the CDR3 is TGTGCCAACTCCGAATGGCGTAGCGGGAGCGGTGATACGCAGTATTTT.

The sample holds a few counts of this clonotype. The V and J genes are TRBV20-1 and TRBJ1-1; D is ambiguous. The germline V gene has CDR1 DFQATT and CDR2 SNEGSKA (reference sequence). With 1 base removed from V and 1 base from J, the gap between germline ends came to 13 bases. The CDR3 is 15 amino acids. Written as DNA, the CDR3 is TGCAGTGCTAGAGGGAACAGCGGCGGGAACACTGAAGCTTTCTTT. Protein product: CSARGNSGGNTEAFF.

This clonotype was picked up a small number of times. The V gene is TRBV7-8, the J gene TRBJ2-2; TRBD2 agrees at 7 bases. The CDR3 is made up of 16 amino acids. V shed 1 base and J 6 bases; nucleotides not matched to a gene: 8. From germline, CDR1 is SGHVS and CDR2 FQNEAQ. Here the CDR3 DNA reads TGTGCCAGCAGCTTAGGAGCGGGACCGGGGGCCGGGGAGCTGTTTTTT. Amino acid sequence: CASSLGAGPGAGELFF.

The rearrangement joins TRBV6-1 to TRBJ2-1; no clear D. Per germline, CDR1 MNHNS and CDR2 SASEGT. The V end was cut by 6 bases, the J end by 0 bases, with 15 bases between. The CDR3 consists of 16 residues. CDR3 nucleotides: TGTGCCAGCAGAGACCCCGCGAGTCCCTCCTACAATGAGCAGTTCTTC. Amino acids: CASRDPASPSYNEQFF.

This clonotype occurred a few times. This chain joins TRBV12-3 or TRBV12-4 and TRBJ1-1, with D unclear. This CDR3 has 15 residues. Trimming cost V 7 bases and J 0 bases, with 15 bases left between them. CDR3 coding DNA: TGTGCCAGCAATCTTCCGGACCGGATGAACACTGAAGCTTTCTTT. Encoded protein: CASNLPDRMNTEAFF.

This clonotype was seen a handful of times. The chain couples TRBV5-1 to TRBJ2-5; D possibly matches TRBD1 or TRBD2 (5 bases each). Trimming removed 4 bases from V and 2 bases from J, with 15 bases in between. Looked up from germline, CDR1 is SGHRS and CDR2 is YFSETQ. This CDR3 region has 15 residues. The CDR3 spells CASSLGVGEQETQYF. The CDR3 region has the DNA TGCGCCAGCAGCCTGGGGGTCGGGGAACAAGAGACCCAGTACTTC.

This clonotype was recorded many times. The rearrangement links TRBV11-1 to TRBJ2-1; 16 positions agree with TRBD2. Trimming took 6 bases from V and 0 from J; bases not matched to a gene: 5. Germline V gene sequence: CDR1 SGHAT, CDR2 FQDESV (reference sequence). This CDR3 is 18 amino acids long. For the CDR3, the DNA is TGTGCCAGCAGTCCGGGACTAGCGGGAGGGAGCTCCTACAATGAGCAGTTCTTC. Translated, it gives CASSPGLAGGSSYNEQFF.

In this sample, this clonotype turned up a few times. This sequence joins TRBV20-1 and TRBJ2-5, with 7 bases lining up with TRBD2. The CDR3 has 14 amino acids. Germline V gene sequence: CDR1 DFQATT, CDR2 SNEGSKA (reference sequence). V dropped 0 bases and J dropped 6; count of bases not matched to a gene: 7. In DNA form, the CDR3 reads TGCAGTGCTAGAGATCCGTGGGGGGGAAAGACCCAGTACTTC. As protein: CSARDPWGGKTQYF.

CDR3 region: CASSYSSGVGNEQFF. CDR3 nucleotide sequence: TGTGCCAGCAGTTACTCCAGTGGGGTTGGAAATGAGCAGTTCTTC. The V call is TRBV6-5, the J call TRBJ2-1; D not resolved. Trimming shortened V by 0 bases and J by 7 bases, and 13 bases separated the two germline ends. CDR3 length equals 15 residues. CDR1 and CDR2 (germline): MNHEY, SVGAGI.

The gene calls are TRBV12-3 or TRBV12-4 and TRBJ2-3, with D possibly TRBD1 on 5 matching bases. Trimming removed 3 bases at V and 4 bases at J, with 11 bases between. The length of the CDR3 is 14 residues. CDR3 amino acids: CASSLIPRADTQYF. Written as DNA, the CDR3 is TGTGCCAGCAGTTTGATTCCCAGGGCAGATACGCAGTATTTT.

The gene calls are TRBV6-1 and TRBJ2-5; TRBD1 matches at 10 bases. V dropped 6 bases and J dropped 5; count of bases not matched to a gene: 6. The CDR3 consists of 14 residues. From germline, CDR1 is MNHNS and CDR2 SASEGT. CDR3 DNA sequence: TGTGCCAGCAGGAAGACAGGGGGCGTCGAGACCCAGTACTTC. As protein: CASRKTGGVETQYF.

The chain links TRBV11-1 to TRBJ2-3, with 11 bases fitting TRBD2. Germline V gives CDR1 SGHAT, CDR2 FQDESV (reference sequence). The CDR3 sequence is 18 residues long. V lost 5 bases and J lost 0; bases outside the gene matches: 10. In DNA, the CDR3 is TGTGCCAGCAGCCCAACTAGCGGGAGACCCCAAAGCACAGATACGCAGTATTTT. Translated, it gives CASSPTSGRPQSTDTQYF.

The genes are TRBV27 and TRBJ2-2; 9 bases are shared with TRBD2. Trimming removed 6 bases from V and 4 bases from J; junction bases left unmatched: 9. Germline V gene data show CDR1 as MNHEY and CDR2 as SMNVEV (reference sequence). CDR3 size: 16 residues. CDR3 nucleotides: TGTGCCAGCAGACGCTCCGGGACTAGCAGCACCGGGGAGCTGTTTTTT. Protein product: CASRRSGTSSTGELFF.

The CDR3 sequence: CASSPKSGTGYEQYF. The CDR3 DNA reads as TGCGCCAGCAGCCCCAAGAGCGGGACAGGCTACGAGCAGTACTTC. The rearrangement links TRBV5-1 to TRBJ2-7, with TRBD1 as a possible D gene (8 bases). CDR3 size: 15 residues. Trimming pared 4 bases from V and 3 bases from J, leaving 17 bases between. Looked up from germline, CDR1 is SGHRS and CDR2 is YFSETQ.

In regard to this clonotype: This sequence may be a read error, since a much larger clone differs from it by one base. The gene calls are TRBV5-1 and TRBJ2-7; TRBD1 might be the D (6 bases). This CDR3 has 14 amino acids. In germline, CDR1 is SGHRS, CDR2 YFSETQ. The CDR3, as DNA: TGCACCAGCAGCGACCGGGACATATCCTACGAGCAGTACTTC. It yields the protein CTSSDRDISYEQYF.

This clonotype was observed many times. The chain employs TRBV29-1 and TRBJ2-3, with 7 bases fitting TRBD1. CDR1 SQVTM and CDR2 ANQGSEA come from the germline V gene. The CDR3 has 14 amino acids. Unmatched junction bases numbered 10, after V lost 5 bases and J lost 5 bases. The CDR3 loop reads CSVIRGPAEDTQYF. For the CDR3, the DNA is TGCAGCGTTATAAGGGGGCCAGCGGAAGATACGCAGTATTTT.

The rearrangement uses TRBV12-3 or TRBV12-4 and TRBJ2-5; no definite D call. The CDR3 is 15 residues long. V gave up 3 bases and J gave up 2 bases, with 13 bases separating them. CDR3 coding DNA: TGTGCCAGCAGTTTTCGGCGGCTAATACAAGAGACCCAGTACTTC. As protein: CASSFRRLIQETQYF.

This sequence joins TRBV3-1 and TRBJ2-7, with 9 bases matching TRBD2. This CDR3 comprises 15 residues. The trim removed 3 bases at V and 7 bases at J, leaving 10 bases unmatched. CDR1 is LGHDT, CDR2 YNNKEL, per germline (reference sequence). CDR3 bases: TGTGCCAGCAGCCACGAAGGTCTAGCGGGGATGGAGCAGTACTTC. It is translated as CASSHEGLAGMEQYF.

This clonotype was counted only a few times. This chain connects TRBV11-2 to TRBJ2-2; the D call may be TRBD1 or TRBD2 (5 bases each). Germline CDR1 reads SGHAT; CDR2 reads FQNNGV. Trimming stripped 6 bases from V and 6 bases from J, with 14 bases between. CDR3 length equals 14 residues. The CDR3 sequence is CASSRRQGPGELFF. The CDR3 nucleotides are TGTGCCAGCAGTCGAAGGCAGGGACCCGGGGAGCTGTTTTTT.

This clonotype was seen more than once but under ten times. V usage is TRBV9 and J usage is TRBJ1-1; D possibly corresponds to TRBD1 (6 bases). Germline V lookup: CDR1 SGDLS, CDR2 YYNGEE. The CDR3 is 14 residues long. V was shortened by 3 bases and J by 3 bases, with 12 bases between the two germline ends. CDR3 amino acids: CASSAGVEYTEAFF. DNA for the CDR3: TGTGCCAGCAGCGCAGGGGTTGAGTACACTGAAGCTTTCTTT.

This clonotype turned up a few times. The J gene is TRBJ2-1, the V gene TRBV19; 9 bases align to TRBD1. The germline V gene encodes CDR1 LNHDA and CDR2 SQIVND (reference sequence). This CDR3 has 13 residues. V gave up 6 bases and J gave up 7 bases; unmatched junction bases: 4. The CDR3 DNA sequence: TGTGCCAGTAGGGGACAGGGCGGGAATGAGCAGTTCTTC. Protein sequence: CASRGQGGNEQFF.

The V and J genes are TRBV28 and TRBJ2-3; TRBD2 matches 8 bases. This CDR3 has 17 residues. J lost 1 base, V lost 8 bases, and 14 bases had no gene match. Germline V gives CDR1 MDHEN, CDR2 SYDVKM. CDR3 bases: TGTGCCAGCCTCCCCGCCCCACTAGCGGTACGCACAGATACGCAGTATTTT. Residues: CASLPAPLAVRTDTQYF.

This clonotype came up a few times. The V and J genes are TRBV5-1 and TRBJ1-6, with TRBD1 identical over 8 bases. The germline CDR1 and CDR2 sequences are SGHRS and YFSETQ. The CDR3 extends over 14 amino acids. V lost 5 bases to trimming and J lost 7 bases; unmatched junction nucleotides: 5. The CDR3 loop reads CASSQGAPNSPLHF. The CDR3, as DNA: TGCGCCAGCAGTCAGGGGGCTCCAAATTCACCCCTCCACTTT. Looking up the rest from reference TRBV5-1 and TRBJ1-6 gives the full variable domain: KAGVTQTPRYLIKTRGQQVTLSCSPISGHRSVSWYQQTPGQGLQFLFEYFSETQRNKGNFPGRFSGRQFSNSRSEMNVSTLELGDSALYLCASSQGAPNSPLHFGNGTRLTVT.

V usage is TRBV11-2 and J usage is TRBJ2-7, with 8 bases matching TRBD2. From germline, CDR1 is SGHAT and CDR2 FQNNGV. The CDR3 extends over 13 amino acids. J gave up 6 bases and V 6 bases, and 7 bases lay outside the gene matches. This CDR3 is CASSAGAGGEQYV. The CDR3 nucleotides read TGTGCCAGCAGTGCAGGGGCGGGGGGCGAGCAGTACGTC.

This clonotype turned up a few times. The rearrangement links TRBV6-5 to TRBJ2-7, with D unresolved. The CDR3 extends over 14 amino acids. Germline loops: CDR1 MNHEY, CDR2 SVGAGI. The ends were cut back, 0 bases at V and 2 bases at J, with 8 bases in the middle. The CDR3 loop reads CASSYSQTTYEQYV. The CDR3, as DNA: TGTGCCAGCAGTTACTCTCAGACAACCTACGAGCAGTACGTC.

This clonotype was seen a few times. This chain uses TRBV3-1 with TRBJ1-1; D unclear. The germline V gene has CDR1 LGHDT and CDR2 YNNKEL (reference sequence). The CDR3 extends over 16 amino acids. Trimming pared 1 base from V and 0 bases from J, leaving 12 bases between. For the CDR3, the DNA is TGTGCCAGCAGCCAAGGGGTCTTGATAATGAACACTGAAGCTTTCTTT. The encoded protein is CASSQGVLIMNTEAFF.

This clonotype came up a few times. The chain has TRBV29-1 and TRBJ2-7; no clear D gene. The CDR3 runs 13 residues. Per germline, CDR1 SQVTM and CDR2 ANQGSEA. V was clipped by 5 bases and J by 3 bases, with 14 bases between them. In DNA form, the CDR3 reads TGCAGCGTTCGCGCCTTATTAGGCTACGAGCAGTACTTC. This encodes CSVRALLGYEQYF.

This clonotype turned up a few times. The J gene is TRBJ1-4, the V gene TRBV27; 7 bases map to TRBD1. Germline trimming cut 5 bases from V and 2 bases from J; bases unmatched to any gene: 8. Germline V CDR1 and CDR2: MNHEY, SMNVEV (reference sequence). The CDR3 has 16 residues. This chain's CDR3 is CASSQQGLGTNEKLFF. The CDR3 coding sequence is TGTGCCAGCAGTCAACAGGGGTTAGGCACTAATGAAAAACTGTTTTTT.

This clonotype has just a few counts. The chain has TRBV5-1 and TRBJ2-1; 11 positions agree with TRBD2. CDR3 length: 16 amino acids. Trimming removed 3 bases from V and 7 bases from J; junction bases left unmatched: 9. CDR1 is SGHRS and CDR2 is YFSETQ in the germline V gene. The CDR3 DNA sequence: TGCGCCAGCAGCTCAATAGCGGGGGGGCCGAGGAATGAGCAGTTCTTC. The encoded protein is CASSSIAGGPRNEQFF.

The rearrangement uses TRBV9 and TRBJ1-6; D ambiguous. Germline V gene lookup returns CDR1 SGDLS and CDR2 YYNGEE. With 5 bases removed from V and 10 bases from J, the gap between germline ends came to 13 bases. The CDR3 sequence is 13 residues long. CDR3 amino acids: CASSPDLGSPLHF. CDR3 DNA: TGTGCCAGCAGTCCTGACTTGGGGTCACCCCTCCACTTT.

This clonotype has a handful of counts. The J gene is TRBJ2-6, the V gene TRBV4-1; D not certain. The CDR3 has 14 residues. Per germline, CDR1 MGHRA and CDR2 YSYEKL. Trimming pared 0 bases from V and 2 bases from J, leaving 2 bases between. CDR3 nucleotides: TGCGCCAGCAGCCAAGATACTGGGGCCAACGTCCTGACTTTC. It specifies CASSQDTGANVLTF.